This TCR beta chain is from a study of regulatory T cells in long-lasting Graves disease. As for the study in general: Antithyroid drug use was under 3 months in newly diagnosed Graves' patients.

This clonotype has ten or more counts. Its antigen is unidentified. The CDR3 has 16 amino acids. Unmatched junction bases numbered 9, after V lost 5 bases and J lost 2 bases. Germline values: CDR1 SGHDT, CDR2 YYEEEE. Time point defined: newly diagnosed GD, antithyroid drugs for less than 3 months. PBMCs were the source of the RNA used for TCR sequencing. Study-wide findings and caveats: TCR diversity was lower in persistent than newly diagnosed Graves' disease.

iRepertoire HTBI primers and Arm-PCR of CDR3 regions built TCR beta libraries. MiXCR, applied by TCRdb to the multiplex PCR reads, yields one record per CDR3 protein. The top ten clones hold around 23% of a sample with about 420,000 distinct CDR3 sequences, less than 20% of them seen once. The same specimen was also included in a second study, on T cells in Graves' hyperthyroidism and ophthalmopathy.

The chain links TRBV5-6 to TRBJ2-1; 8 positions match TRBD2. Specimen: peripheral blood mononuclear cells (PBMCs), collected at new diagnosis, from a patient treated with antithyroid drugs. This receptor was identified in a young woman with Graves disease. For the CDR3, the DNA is TGTGCCAGCAGTTCTCTTGGCGGGAGGCCCTACAATGAGCAGTTCTTC. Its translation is CASSSLGGRPYNEQFF.